Listed below are T cell receptor beta chains from one sample, sequenced in a study of T cell repertoires in cytomegalovirus infection. TCRdb itself ran the reads through MiXCR, one entry per CDR3 protein. This sample yields under 600,000 distinct CDR3 sequences, of which 16% are seen a single time; roughly a quarter belongs to the top ten. Specimen: CD8+ T cells from PBMCs. All receptors come from a human donor in good health (CMV status not recorded). Some clones in this sample may be carry-over from other donors' samples. The conserved cysteine and the conserved F or W are not part of the CDR3 here.

v_call	j_call	cdr3_length	cdr3_aa
TRBV27	TRBJ2-1	12	ASSLFRTGNEQF
TRBV4-1	TRBJ2-7	15	ASSPTKTPRESDEQY
TRBV6-1	TRBJ1-2	12	ASSVAPGKYGYT
TRBV20-1	TRBJ2-5	13	SRYPPGGWQETQY
TRBV6-1	TRBJ2-7	14	ASSPLPGGDAYEQY
TRBV5-4	TRBJ2-7	12	ASSFGAGVDEQY
TRBV29-1	TRBJ2-3	13	SATSVGSGSDTQY
TRBV7-6	TRBJ2-7	12	ASSSGTGGSEQY
TRBV19	TRBJ1-4	14	ASRRDRGPVNEKLF
TRBV6-6	TRBJ2-7	12	ASSNRDRTYEQY
TRBV13	TRBJ1-2	12	ASRARDRGRGYT
TRBV15	TRBJ2-2	15	ATSRDRGYKGHGELF
TRBV9	TRBJ2-2	15	ASSLYSAGGNTGELF
TRBV10-1	TRBJ2-5	14	ASSEYVTGRQETQY
TRBV5-8	TRBJ2-6	11	ASLRSGANVLT
TRBV5-4	-	12	ASSSGTGTDTQH
TRBV2	TRBJ1-5	14	ASSDARKGGNQPQH
TRBV19	TRBJ2-5	13	ASSISGRGQETQY
TRBV7-3	TRBJ2-3	14	ASSLIPSGKSDTQY
TRBV7-9	TRBJ2-5	12	ASSLGGTLETQY
TRBV6-2/TRBV6-3	TRBJ1-5	13	ASSSRDRWDQPQH
TRBV7-9	TRBJ2-7	11	ASSSLGSYEQY
TRBV7-6	TRBJ1-4	14	ASSRAGIRGREKLF
TRBV24-1	TRBJ2-7	11	ATQPSGSYEQY
TRBV7-3	TRBJ2-5	15	ASSLAGRQLSQETQY
TRBV4-1	TRBJ2-3	13	ASSQDSSGTDTQY
TRBV11-2	TRBJ1-1	12	ASSLVWQNTEAF
TRBV11-2	TRBJ2-5	14	ASSPGQGEQRETQY
TRBV5-6	TRBJ2-3	10	ASSPQQDTQY
TRBV20-1	TRBJ2-1	14	SARTLLAGGLNEQF
TRBV7-8	TRBJ2-7	13	ASSLLAGPGGEQY
TRBV6-8	TRBJ1-5	12	ASSRRGDNQLQH
TRBV12-3/TRBV12-4	TRBJ2-5	12	ASSPGPWQETQY